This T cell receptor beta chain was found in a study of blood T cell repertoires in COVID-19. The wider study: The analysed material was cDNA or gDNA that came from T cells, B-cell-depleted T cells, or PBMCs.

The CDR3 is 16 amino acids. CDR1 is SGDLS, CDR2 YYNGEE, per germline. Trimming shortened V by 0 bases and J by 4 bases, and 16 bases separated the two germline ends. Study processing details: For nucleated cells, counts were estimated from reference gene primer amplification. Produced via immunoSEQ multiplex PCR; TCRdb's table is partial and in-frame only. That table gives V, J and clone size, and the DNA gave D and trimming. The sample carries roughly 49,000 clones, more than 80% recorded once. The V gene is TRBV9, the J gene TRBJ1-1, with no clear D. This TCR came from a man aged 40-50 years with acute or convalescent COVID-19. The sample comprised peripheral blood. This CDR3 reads CASSVATLRLGTEAFF. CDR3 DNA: TGTGCCAGCAGCGTAGCTACTCTGCGCCTTGGCACTGAAGCTTTCTTT.